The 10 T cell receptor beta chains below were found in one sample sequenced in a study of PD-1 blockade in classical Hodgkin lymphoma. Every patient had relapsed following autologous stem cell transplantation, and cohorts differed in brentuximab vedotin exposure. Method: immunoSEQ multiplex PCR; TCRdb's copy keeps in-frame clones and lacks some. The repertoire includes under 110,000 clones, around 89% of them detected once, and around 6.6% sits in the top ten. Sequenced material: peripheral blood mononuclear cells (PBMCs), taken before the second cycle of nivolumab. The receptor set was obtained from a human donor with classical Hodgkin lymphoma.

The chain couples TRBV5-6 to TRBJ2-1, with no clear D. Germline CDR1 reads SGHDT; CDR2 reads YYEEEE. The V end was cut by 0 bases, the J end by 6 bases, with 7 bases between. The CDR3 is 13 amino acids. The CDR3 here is CASSLGSGNEQFF. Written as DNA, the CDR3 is TGTGCCAGCAGCTTGGGGTCGGGCAATGAGCAGTTCTTC. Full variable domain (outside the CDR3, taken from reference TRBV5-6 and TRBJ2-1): DAGVTQSPTHLIKTRGQQVTLRCSPKSGHDTVSWYQQALGQGPQFIFQYYEEEERQRGNFPDRFSGHQFPNYSSELNVNALLLGDSALYLCASSLGSGNEQFFGPGTRLTVL.

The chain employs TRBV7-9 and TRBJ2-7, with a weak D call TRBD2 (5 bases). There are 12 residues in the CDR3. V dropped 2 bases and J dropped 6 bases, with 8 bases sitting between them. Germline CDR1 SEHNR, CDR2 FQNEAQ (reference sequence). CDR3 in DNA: TGTGCCAGCAGCTTAAAAGGAGGCGAGCAGTACTTC. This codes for CASSLKGGEQYF.

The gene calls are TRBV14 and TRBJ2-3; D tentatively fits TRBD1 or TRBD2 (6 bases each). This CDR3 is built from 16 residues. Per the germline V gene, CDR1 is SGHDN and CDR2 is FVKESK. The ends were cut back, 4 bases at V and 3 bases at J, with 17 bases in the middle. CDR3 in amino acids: CASSPLRGAVTDTQYF. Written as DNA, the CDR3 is TGTGCCAGCAGCCCCTTGAGGGGGGCCGTAACAGATACGCAGTATTTT.

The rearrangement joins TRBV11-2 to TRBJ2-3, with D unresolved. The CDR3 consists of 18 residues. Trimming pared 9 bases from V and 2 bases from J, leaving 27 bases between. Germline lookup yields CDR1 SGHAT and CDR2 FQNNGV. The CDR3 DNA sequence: TGTGCCAGGAAAGGAAAATTTGACACTTACCATTACACAGATACGCAGTATTTT. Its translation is CARKGKFDTYHYTDTQYF.

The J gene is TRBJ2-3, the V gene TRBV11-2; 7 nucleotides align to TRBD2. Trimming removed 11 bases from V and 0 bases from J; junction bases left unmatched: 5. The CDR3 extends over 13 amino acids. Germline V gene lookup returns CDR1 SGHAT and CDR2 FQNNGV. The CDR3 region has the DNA TGTGCCGTAAGCGGGGCAAGCACAGATACGCAGTATTTT. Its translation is CAVSGASTDTQYF.

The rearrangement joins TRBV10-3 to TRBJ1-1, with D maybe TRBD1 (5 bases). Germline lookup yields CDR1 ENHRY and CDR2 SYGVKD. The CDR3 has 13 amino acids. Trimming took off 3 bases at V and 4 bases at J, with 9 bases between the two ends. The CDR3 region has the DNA TGTGCCATCAGTGACGGGGGAGGCACTGAAGCTTTCTTT. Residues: CAISDGGGTEAFF.

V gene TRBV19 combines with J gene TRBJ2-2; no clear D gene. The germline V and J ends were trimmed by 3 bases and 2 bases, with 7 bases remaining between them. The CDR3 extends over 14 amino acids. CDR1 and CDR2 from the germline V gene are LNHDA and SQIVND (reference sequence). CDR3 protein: CASSIPPNTGELFF. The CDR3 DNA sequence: TGTGCCAGTAGTATCCCCCCCAACACCGGGGAGCTGTTTTTT.

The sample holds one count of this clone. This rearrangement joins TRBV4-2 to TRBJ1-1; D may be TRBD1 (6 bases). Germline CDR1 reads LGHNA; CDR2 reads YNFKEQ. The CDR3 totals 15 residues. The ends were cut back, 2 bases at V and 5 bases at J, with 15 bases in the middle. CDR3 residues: CASSQFVQGRTEAFF. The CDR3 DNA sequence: TGTGCCAGCAGCCAATTCGTGCAGGGGAGGACTGAAGCTTTCTTT.

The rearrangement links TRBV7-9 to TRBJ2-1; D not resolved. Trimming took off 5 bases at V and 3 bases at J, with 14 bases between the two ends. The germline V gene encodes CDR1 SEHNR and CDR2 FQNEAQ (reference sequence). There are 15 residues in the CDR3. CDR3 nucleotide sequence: TGTGCCAGCAGCGCACACATTGTAGGCTACAATGAGCAGTTCTTC. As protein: CASSAHIVGYNEQFF.

The DNA for the CDR3 is TGTGCCAGTAAGGACGTAAGTGCTCAGCCCCAGCATTTT. Protein sequence: CASKDVSAQPQHF. The chain carries TRBV19 and TRBJ1-5; D ambiguous. The CDR3 has 13 amino acids. Looked up from germline, CDR1 is LNHDA and CDR2 is SQIVND (reference sequence). The ends were cut back, 7 bases at V and 6 bases at J, with 13 bases in the middle.